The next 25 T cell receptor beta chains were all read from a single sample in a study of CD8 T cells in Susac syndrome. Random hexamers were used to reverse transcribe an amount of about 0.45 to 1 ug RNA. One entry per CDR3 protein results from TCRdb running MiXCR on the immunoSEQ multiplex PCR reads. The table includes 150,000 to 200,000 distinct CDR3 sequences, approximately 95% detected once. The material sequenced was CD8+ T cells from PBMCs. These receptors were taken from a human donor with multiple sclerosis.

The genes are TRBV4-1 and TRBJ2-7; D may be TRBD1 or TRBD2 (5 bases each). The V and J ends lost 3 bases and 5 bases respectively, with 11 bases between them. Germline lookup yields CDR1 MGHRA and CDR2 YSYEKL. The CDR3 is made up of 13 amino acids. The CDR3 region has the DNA TGCGCCAGCAGCCAGAGACAGAGGGACGAGCAGTACTTC. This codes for CASSQRQRDEQYF.

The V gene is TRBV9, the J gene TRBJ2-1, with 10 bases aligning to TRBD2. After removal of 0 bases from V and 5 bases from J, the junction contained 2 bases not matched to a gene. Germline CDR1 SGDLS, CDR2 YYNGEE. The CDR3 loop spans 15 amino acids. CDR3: CASSVGTSGNNEQFF. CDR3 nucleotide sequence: TGTGCCAGCAGCGTAGGGACTAGCGGAAACAATGAGCAGTTCTTC.

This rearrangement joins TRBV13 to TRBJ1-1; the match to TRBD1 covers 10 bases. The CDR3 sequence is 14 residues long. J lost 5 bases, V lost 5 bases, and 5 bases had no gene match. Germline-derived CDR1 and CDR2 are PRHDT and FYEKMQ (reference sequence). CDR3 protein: CASSRDRGVTEAFF. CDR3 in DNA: TGTGCCAGCAGCCGGGACAGGGGAGTTACTGAAGCTTTCTTT.

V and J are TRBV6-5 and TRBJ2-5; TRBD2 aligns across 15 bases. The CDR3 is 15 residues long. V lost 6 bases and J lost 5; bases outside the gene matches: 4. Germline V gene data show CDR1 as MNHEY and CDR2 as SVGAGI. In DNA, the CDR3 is TGTGCCAGCAGAGGACTAGCGGGAGGGTACGAGACCCAGTACTTC. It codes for CASRGLAGGYETQYF.

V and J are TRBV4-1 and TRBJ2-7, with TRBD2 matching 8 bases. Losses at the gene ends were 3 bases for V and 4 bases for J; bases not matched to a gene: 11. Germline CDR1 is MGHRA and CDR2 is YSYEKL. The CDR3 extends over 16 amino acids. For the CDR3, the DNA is TGCGCCAGCAGCCAGCAAATCGCGGGAGGACTATACGAGCAGTACTTC. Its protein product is CASSQQIAGGLYEQYF.

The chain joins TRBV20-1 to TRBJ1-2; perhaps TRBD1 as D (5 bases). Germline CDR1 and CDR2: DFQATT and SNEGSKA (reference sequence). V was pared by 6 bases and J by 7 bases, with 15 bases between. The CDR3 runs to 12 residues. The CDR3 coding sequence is TGCAGTGCCCACAAGGCGGGGGTTGGCTACACCTTC. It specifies CSAHKAGVGYTF.

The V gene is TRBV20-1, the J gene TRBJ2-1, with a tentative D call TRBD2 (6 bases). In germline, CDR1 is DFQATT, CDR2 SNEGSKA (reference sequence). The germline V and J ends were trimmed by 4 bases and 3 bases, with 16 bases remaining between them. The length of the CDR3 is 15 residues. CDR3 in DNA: TGCAGTGCTATACCGGGGGAGGACGTCTACAATGAGCAGTTCTTC. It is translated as CSAIPGEDVYNEQFF.

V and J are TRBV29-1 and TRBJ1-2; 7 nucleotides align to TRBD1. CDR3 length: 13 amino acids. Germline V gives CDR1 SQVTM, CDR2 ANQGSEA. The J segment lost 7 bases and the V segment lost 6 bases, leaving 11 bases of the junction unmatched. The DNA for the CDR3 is TGCAGCGTCCCGACAGGGCCACGAGGTGGCTACACCTTC. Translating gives CSVPTGPRGGYTF.

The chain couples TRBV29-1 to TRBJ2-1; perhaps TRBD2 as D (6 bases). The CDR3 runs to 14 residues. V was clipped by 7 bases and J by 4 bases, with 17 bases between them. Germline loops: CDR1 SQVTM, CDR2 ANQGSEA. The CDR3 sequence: CSAQEGGTYNEQFF. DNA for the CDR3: TGCAGCGCCCAGGAGGGAGGTACTTACAATGAGCAGTTCTTC.

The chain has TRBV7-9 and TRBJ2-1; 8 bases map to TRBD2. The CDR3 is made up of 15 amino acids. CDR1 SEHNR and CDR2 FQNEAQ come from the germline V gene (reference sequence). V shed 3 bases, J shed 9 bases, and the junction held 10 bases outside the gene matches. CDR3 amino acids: CASSFHGLASPEQFF. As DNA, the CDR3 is TGTGCCAGCAGCTTCCACGGACTAGCCTCTCCTGAGCAGTTCTTC.

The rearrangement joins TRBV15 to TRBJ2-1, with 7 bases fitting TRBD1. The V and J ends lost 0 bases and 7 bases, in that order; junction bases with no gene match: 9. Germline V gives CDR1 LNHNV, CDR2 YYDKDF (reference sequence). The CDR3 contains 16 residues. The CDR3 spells CATSRDSGGQINEQFF. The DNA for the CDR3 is TGTGCCACCAGCAGAGATAGTGGGGGACAGATAAATGAGCAGTTCTTC.

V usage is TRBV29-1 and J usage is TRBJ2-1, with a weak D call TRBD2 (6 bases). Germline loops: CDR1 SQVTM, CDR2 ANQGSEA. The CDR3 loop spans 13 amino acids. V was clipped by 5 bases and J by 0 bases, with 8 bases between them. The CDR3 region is CSVFGSSYNEQFF. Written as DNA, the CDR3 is TGCAGCGTTTTCGGGAGCTCCTACAATGAGCAGTTCTTC.

The CDR3 spells CSVEDPGASIYGYTF. The CDR3 region has the DNA TGCAGCGTTGAAGATCCGGGGGCATCTATCTATGGCTACACCTTC. This rearrangement joins TRBV29-1 to TRBJ1-2, with D possibly matching TRBD1 (6 bases). Germline V gene sequence: CDR1 SQVTM, CDR2 ANQGSEA. This CDR3 region has 15 residues. With 0 bases removed from V and 4 bases from J, the gap between germline ends came to 15 bases.

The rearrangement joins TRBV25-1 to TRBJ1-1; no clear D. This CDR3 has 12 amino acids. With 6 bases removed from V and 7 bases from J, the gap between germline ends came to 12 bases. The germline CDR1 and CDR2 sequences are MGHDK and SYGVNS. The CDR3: CASSHPGVEAFF. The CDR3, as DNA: TGTGCCAGCAGCCATCCCGGAGTTGAAGCTTTCTTT. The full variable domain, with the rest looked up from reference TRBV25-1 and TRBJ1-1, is EADIYQTPRYLVIGTGKKITLECSQTMGHDKMYWYQQDPGMELHLIHYSYGVNSTEKGDLSSESTVSRIRTEHFPLTLESARPSHTSQYLCASSHPGVEAFFGQGTRLTVV.

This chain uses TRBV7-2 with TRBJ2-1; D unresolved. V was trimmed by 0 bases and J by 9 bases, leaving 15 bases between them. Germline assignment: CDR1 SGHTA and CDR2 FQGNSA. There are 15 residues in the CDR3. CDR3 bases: TGTGCCAGCAGCTTAGCTCTAGAGGTCACAAGTGAGCAGTTCTTC. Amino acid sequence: CASSLALEVTSEQFF.

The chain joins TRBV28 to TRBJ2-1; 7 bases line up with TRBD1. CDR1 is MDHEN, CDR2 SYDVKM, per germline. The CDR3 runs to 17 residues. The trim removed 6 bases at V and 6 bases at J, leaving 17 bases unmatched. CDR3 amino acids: CASSPRMTGYLSNEQFF. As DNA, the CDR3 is TGTGCCAGCAGCCCAAGAATGACAGGGTATCTGTCCAATGAGCAGTTCTTC.

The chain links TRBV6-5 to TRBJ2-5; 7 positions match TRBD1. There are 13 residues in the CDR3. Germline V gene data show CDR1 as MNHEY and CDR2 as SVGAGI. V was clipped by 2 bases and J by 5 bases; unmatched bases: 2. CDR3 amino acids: CASSYTGVETQYF. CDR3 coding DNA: TGTGCCAGCAGTTACACAGGGGTGGAGACCCAGTACTTC.

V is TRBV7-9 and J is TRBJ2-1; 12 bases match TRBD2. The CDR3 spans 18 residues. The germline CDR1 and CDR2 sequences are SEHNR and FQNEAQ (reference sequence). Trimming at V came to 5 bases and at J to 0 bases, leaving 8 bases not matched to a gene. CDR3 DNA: TGTGCCAGCAGCCACCTACTAGCGGGGGGAAGCTCCTACAATGAGCAGTTCTTC. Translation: CASSHLLAGGSSYNEQFF.

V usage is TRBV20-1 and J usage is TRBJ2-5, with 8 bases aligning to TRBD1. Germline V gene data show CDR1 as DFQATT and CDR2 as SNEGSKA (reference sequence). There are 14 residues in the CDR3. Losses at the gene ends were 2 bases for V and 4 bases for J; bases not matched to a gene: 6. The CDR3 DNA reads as TGCAGTGCTAGAACAGGGGGGACGGTAGAGACCCAGTACTTC. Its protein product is CSARTGGTVETQYF.

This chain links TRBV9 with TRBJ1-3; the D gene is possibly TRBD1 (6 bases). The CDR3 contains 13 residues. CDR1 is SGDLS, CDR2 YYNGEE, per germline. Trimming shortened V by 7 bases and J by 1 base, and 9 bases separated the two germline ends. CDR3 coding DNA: TGTGCCAGCTCGACAGGTTCTGGAAACACCATATATTTT. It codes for CASSTGSGNTIYF.

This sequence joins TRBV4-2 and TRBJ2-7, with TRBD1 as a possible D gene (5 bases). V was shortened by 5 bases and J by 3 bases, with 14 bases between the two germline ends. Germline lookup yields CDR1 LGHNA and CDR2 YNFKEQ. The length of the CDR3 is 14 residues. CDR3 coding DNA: TGTGCCAGCAGCTTTCGACAGACTCTCTACGAGCAGTACTTC. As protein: CASSFRQTLYEQYF.

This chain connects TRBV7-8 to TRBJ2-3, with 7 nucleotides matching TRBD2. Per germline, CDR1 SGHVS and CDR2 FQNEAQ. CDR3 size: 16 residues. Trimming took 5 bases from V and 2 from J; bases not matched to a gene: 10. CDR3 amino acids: CASSLIAGRITDTQYF. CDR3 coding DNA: TGTGCCAGCAGCCTCATAGCGGGCCGGATCACAGATACGCAGTATTTT.

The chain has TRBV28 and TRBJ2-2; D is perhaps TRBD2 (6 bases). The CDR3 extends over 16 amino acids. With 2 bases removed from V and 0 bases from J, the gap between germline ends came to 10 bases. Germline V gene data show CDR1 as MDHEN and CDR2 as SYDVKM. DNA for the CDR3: TGTGCCAGCAGTTTAGTTCGGGGGACGAACACCGGGGAGCTGTTTTTT. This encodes CASSLVRGTNTGELFF.

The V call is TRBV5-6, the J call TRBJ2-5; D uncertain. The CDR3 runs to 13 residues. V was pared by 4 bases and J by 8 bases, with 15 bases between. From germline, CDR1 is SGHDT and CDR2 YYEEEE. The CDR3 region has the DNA TGTGCCAGCAGCGATCGCCTTAGGGATACCCAGTACTTC. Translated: CASSDRLRDTQYF.

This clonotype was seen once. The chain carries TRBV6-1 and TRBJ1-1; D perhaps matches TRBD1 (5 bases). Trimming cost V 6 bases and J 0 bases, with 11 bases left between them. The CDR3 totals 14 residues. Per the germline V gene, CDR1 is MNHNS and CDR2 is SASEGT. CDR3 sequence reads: CASRKTDMNTEAFF. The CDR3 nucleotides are TGTGCCAGCAGAAAGACAGACATGAACACTGAAGCTTTCTTT.